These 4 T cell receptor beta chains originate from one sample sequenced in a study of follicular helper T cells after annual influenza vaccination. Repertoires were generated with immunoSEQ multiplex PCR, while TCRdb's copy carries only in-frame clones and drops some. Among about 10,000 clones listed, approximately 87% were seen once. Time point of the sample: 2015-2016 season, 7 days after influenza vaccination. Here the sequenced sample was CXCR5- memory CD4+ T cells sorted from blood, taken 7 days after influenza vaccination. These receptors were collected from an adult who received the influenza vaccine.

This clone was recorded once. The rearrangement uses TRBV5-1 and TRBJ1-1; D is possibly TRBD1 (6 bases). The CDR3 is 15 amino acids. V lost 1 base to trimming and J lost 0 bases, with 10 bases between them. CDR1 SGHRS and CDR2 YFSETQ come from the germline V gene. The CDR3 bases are TGCGCCAGCAGCTTGACTTACAGGGTGAACACTGAAGCTTTCTTT. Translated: CASSLTYRVNTEAFF.

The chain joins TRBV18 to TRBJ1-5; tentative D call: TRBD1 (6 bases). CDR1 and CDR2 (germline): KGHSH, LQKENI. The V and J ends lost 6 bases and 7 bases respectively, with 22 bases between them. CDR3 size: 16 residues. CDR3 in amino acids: CASSQGQGQSGQPQHF. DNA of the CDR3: TGTGCCAGCTCCCAAGGGCAGGGACAATCCGGGCAGCCCCAGCATTTT.

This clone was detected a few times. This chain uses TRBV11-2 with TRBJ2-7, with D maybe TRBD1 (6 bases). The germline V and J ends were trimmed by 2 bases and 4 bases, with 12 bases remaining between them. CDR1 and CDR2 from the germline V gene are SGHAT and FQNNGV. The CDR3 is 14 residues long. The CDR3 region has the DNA TGTGCCAGCAGCTTAACCAGGGGTCTTTACGAGCAGTACTTC. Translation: CASSLTRGLYEQYF.

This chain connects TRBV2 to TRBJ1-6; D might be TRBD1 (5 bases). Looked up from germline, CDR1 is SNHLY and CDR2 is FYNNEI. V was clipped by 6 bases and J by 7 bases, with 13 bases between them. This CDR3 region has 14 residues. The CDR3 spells CASRMGGNNSPLHF. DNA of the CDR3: TGTGCCAGCAGAATGGGGGGAAACAATTCACCCCTCCACTTT. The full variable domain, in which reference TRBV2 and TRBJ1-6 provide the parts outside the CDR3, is EPEVTQTPSHQVTQMGQEVILRCVPISNHLYFYWYRQILGQKVEFLVSFYNNEISEKSEIFDDQFSVERPDGSNFTLKIRSTKLEDSAMYFCASRMGGNNSPLHFGNGTRLTVT.